Following are 28 T cell receptor beta chains from one sample sequenced in a study of T cells in Graves' hyperthyroidism and ophthalmopathy. Amplification yielded TCR beta CDR3 regions, with RNA transcripts as the source. With the HTBI primer set, the TCR CDR3 went through a first round of RT-PCR. TCRdb passed the multiplex PCR reads through MiXCR, listing each CDR3 protein once. The sample includes hundreds of thousands of distinct CDR3 sequences, approximately 13% seen only once; the top ten take 9.2%. The material sequenced was blood. The receptors here all came from a woman aged 18-29 years with Graves' hyperthyroidism.

This clonotype has only a few counts. The J gene is TRBJ1-1, the V gene TRBV10-3; D unclear. The CDR3 totals 14 residues. V lost 4 bases and J lost 6, with 15 bases in between. Germline V lookup: CDR1 ENHRY, CDR2 SYGVKD. CDR3 residues: CAISAGRIDAEAFF. The CDR3, as DNA: TGTGCCATCAGTGCTGGCCGCATCGACGCTGAAGCTTTCTTT.

The chain employs TRBV6-6 and TRBJ2-3; tentatively, D is TRBD1 or TRBD2 (7 bases each). V was trimmed by 0 bases and J by 6 bases, leaving 13 bases between them. The CDR3 has 15 residues. Germline V lookup: CDR1 MNHNY, CDR2 SVGAGI (reference sequence). In nucleotides, the CDR3 is TGTGCCAGCAGTTACTCTAGCAGGGGGGGGGATACGCAGTATTTT. Translated: CASSYSSRGGDTQYF.

This clonotype was counted only a few times. The V gene is TRBV6-1, the J gene TRBJ2-5, with D possibly matching TRBD1 (8 bases). Germline V lookup: CDR1 MNHNS, CDR2 SASEGT. Trimming took off 4 bases at V and 5 bases at J, with 14 bases between the two ends. The CDR3 totals 14 residues. CDR3 bases: TGTGCCAGCAGTGCTACAGGGGGGGGCGAGACCCAGTACTTC. Protein: CASSATGGGETQYF.

This clonotype was observed a few times. The chain is built from TRBV4-2 and TRBJ2-2, with TRBD1 matching over 8 bases. Germline V gene data show CDR1 as LGHNA and CDR2 as YNFKEQ. J gave up 10 bases and V 1 base, and 29 bases lay outside the gene matches. The CDR3 is made up of 22 amino acids. The CDR3 DNA is TGTGCCAGCAGCCAAGTCATCTCCCCCCCGGGACAGGCACGAGCCAGCCGAGAGGAGCTGTTTTTT. Its translation is CASSQVISPPGQARASREELFF.

This clonotype was seen ten or more times. This chain links TRBV3-1 with TRBJ2-5; 9 nucleotides agree with TRBD1. Germline V gene lookup returns CDR1 LGHDT and CDR2 YNNKEL (reference sequence). The V and J ends lost 2 bases and 4 bases, in that order; junction bases with no gene match: 2. The CDR3 is 14 amino acids. The CDR3: CASSQWTGVETQYF. The CDR3 bases are TGTGCCAGCAGCCAATGGACAGGGGTAGAGACCCAGTACTTC.

This clonotype was counted many times. The V and J genes are TRBV5-1 and TRBJ1-5; 8 bases fit TRBD1. This CDR3 is built from 14 residues. The junction had 6 bases not matched to a gene; V was cut back by 4 bases and J by 6 bases. Germline loops: CDR1 SGHRS, CDR2 YFSETQ. The CDR3 reads CASSIGQGSQPQHF. The CDR3 DNA sequence: TGCGCCAGCAGCATAGGACAGGGCAGTCAGCCCCAGCATTTT.

Of note for this clonotype: One junction end disagrees with the germline gene, perhaps due to a read error. This chain links TRBV6-1 with TRBJ2-5; TRBD2 matches 14 bases. Germline-derived CDR1 and CDR2 are MNHNS and SASEGT. The CDR3 spans 18 residues. CDR3: CASSFGAKIGTSGRIWNF. CDR3 coding DNA: TGTGCCAGCAGCTTTGGGGCTAAAATCGGGACTAGCGGGAGAATCTGGAACTTC.

This clonotype was found many times. The CDR3 here is CASSGFVDYGYTF. The CDR3 nucleotides read TGTGCCAGCAGCGGGTTTGTGGACTATGGCTACACCTTC. The rearrangement uses TRBV28 and TRBJ1-2; D is unclear. CDR1 and CDR2 from the germline V gene are MDHEN and SYDVKM. Deletions cut 6 bases from V and 3 bases from J, with 11 bases between. This CDR3 has 13 residues.

The sample holds many counts of this clonotype. The gene calls are TRBV7-6 and TRBJ2-7; 11 bases fit TRBD2. CDR3 length equals 17 residues. The V segment lost 2 bases and the J segment 0 bases; nucleotides outside the gene matches: 6. Per germline, CDR1 SGHVS and CDR2 FNYEAQ. This CDR3 reads CASSLTSGGASSYEQYF. The CDR3 nucleotides are TGTGCCAGCAGCTTAACTAGCGGGGGTGCTAGCTCCTACGAGCAGTACTTC.

This clonotype has at least ten counts. The V gene is TRBV10-3, the J gene TRBJ2-7; D may be TRBD1 or TRBD2 (6 bases each). This CDR3 region has 17 residues. Germline assignment: CDR1 ENHRY and CDR2 SYGVKD. The V end was cut by 10 bases, the J end by 3 bases, with 28 bases between. This CDR3 reads CATQGVQGGQQGYEQYF. The DNA for the CDR3 is TGTGCCACCCAAGGGGTCCAAGGGGGGCAACAGGGCTACGAGCAGTACTTC.

This clonotype showed up many times. The chain carries TRBV28 and TRBJ1-2; 7 bases map to TRBD1. The V and J ends lost 6 bases and 3 bases, in that order; junction bases with no gene match: 10. Germline V gene sequence: CDR1 MDHEN, CDR2 SYDVKM. The CDR3 covers 15 residues. The CDR3 spells CASRSQDRRDYGYTF. In DNA, the CDR3 is TGTGCCAGCAGATCGCAGGACAGGCGGGACTATGGCTACACCTTC.

This clonotype was observed at least ten times. This chain connects TRBV6-1 to TRBJ2-5; no reliable D call. The CDR3 spans 13 residues. The V and J ends lost 6 bases and 5 bases respectively, with 13 bases between them. Germline CDR1 is MNHNS and CDR2 is SASEGT. The CDR3 region has the DNA TGTGCCAGCAGCATGATCCCGAGGGAGACCCAGTACTTC. Protein product: CASSMIPRETQYF.

This clonotype was recorded at least ten times. A much larger clone differs from this one at a single base, so this may be a read error. This chain uses TRBV6-2 or TRBV6-3 with TRBJ2-5, with D possibly TRBD2 on 5 matching bases. The CDR3 consists of 11 residues. V gave up 4 bases and J gave up 5 bases, with 5 bases separating them. The V gene's germline CDR1 is MNHEY and CDR2 SVGEGT. Written as DNA, the CDR3 is TGTGCCAGCAGTTGGAGGGAGACCCAGTACTTC. It encodes CASSWRETQYF.

The chain links TRBV20-1 to TRBJ2-5, with D uncertain. This CDR3 comprises 13 residues. The V end lost 5 bases, the J end lost 0 bases, and 10 bases lay between the germline ends. Germline V gene data show CDR1 as DFQATT and CDR2 as SNEGSKA (reference sequence). This CDR3 reads CSAPWTDQETQYF. The CDR3, as DNA: TGCAGTGCTCCTTGGACGGACCAAGAGACCCAGTACTTC.

This clonotype has ten or more counts. The chain carries TRBV5-1 and TRBJ1-2, with a tentative D call TRBD1 (5 bases). Trimming took off 0 bases at V and 3 bases at J, with 18 bases between the two ends. The CDR3 is 17 amino acids. Germline CDR1 reads SGHRS; CDR2 reads YFSETQ. CDR3 sequence: CASSLVGGALQYYGYTF. DNA of the CDR3: TGCGCCAGCAGCTTGGTAGGAGGGGCCCTCCAATACTATGGCTACACCTTC.

The chain is built from TRBV5-1 and TRBJ1-1, with TRBD1 identical over 7 bases. Germline CDR1 is SGHRS and CDR2 is YFSETQ. J gave up 1 base and V 4 bases, and 7 bases lay outside the gene matches. The CDR3 contains 15 residues. For the CDR3, the DNA is TGCGCCAGCAGCATGGACAGGCCTGAGAACACTGAAGCTTTCTTT. This sequence encodes CASSMDRPENTEAFF.

The chain employs TRBV12-3 or TRBV12-4 and TRBJ1-2; 9 bases fit TRBD1. Trimming cost V 5 bases and J 4 bases; bases outside gene matches: 11. The CDR3 length is 16 residues. The CDR3 sequence: CASSPMDRGSSYGYTF. CDR3 DNA: TGTGCCAGCAGTCCAATGGACAGGGGCAGTTCCTATGGCTACACCTTC.

This clonotype was detected many times. This chain links TRBV27 with TRBJ1-1; D remains ambiguous. The V end was cut by 3 bases, the J end by 6 bases, with 17 bases between. Germline loops: CDR1 MNHEY, CDR2 SMNVEV (reference sequence). This CDR3 region has 15 residues. CDR3 coding DNA: TGTGCCAGCAGTTTGTCGGGTGCTGGGGTGGCTGAAGCTTTCTTT. Translation gives CASSLSGAGVAEAFF.

Here the CDR3 DNA reads TGCGCCAGCAGCCAAGAGGGGACGGGGCGGGCAGATACGCAGTATTTT. Translated, it gives CASSQEGTGRADTQYF. V usage is TRBV4-3 and J usage is TRBJ2-3; D assignment may be TRBD1 or TRBD2 (5 bases each). Germline CDR1 reads LGHNA; CDR2 reads YSLEER. The CDR3 runs to 16 residues. Trimming removed 0 bases at V and 4 bases at J, with 14 bases between.

This clonotype was observed many times. Written as DNA, the CDR3 is TGTGCCAGCAGTTTTTACCTGGGGACAGCGAACACTGAAGCTTTCTTT. This sequence encodes CASSFYLGTANTEAFF. The rearrangement uses TRBV28 and TRBJ1-1; 7 bases agree with TRBD1. Germline trimming cut 3 bases from V and 1 base from J; bases unmatched to any gene: 8. Germline lookup yields CDR1 MDHEN and CDR2 SYDVKM. CDR3 length equals 16 residues.

V gene TRBV28 combines with J gene TRBJ2-7; 10 bases are shared with TRBD1. This CDR3 comprises 18 residues. Germline V lookup: CDR1 MDHEN, CDR2 SYDVKM. The junction had 15 bases not matched to a gene; V was cut back by 2 bases and J by 5 bases. The CDR3 loop is CASSLDIFGTGTGDEQYF. The CDR3 DNA follows: TGTGCCAGCAGTTTAGATATTTTCGGAACCGGGACAGGGGACGAGCAGTACTTC.

This clonotype was observed at least ten times. The chain recombines TRBV6-1 with TRBJ1-5; possible D gene TRBD1, 5 bases. V shed 3 bases and J shed 2 bases, with 8 bases lying between them. CDR1 and CDR2 from the germline V gene are MNHNS and SASEGT. The CDR3 loop spans 14 amino acids. The CDR3 DNA is TGTGCCAGCAGTGAGAGCAGGGGCAATCAGCCCCAGCATTTT. It yields the protein CASSESRGNQPQHF.

This clonotype was recorded many times. The gene calls are TRBV6-1 and TRBJ2-7, with D tentatively TRBD2 (6 bases). The ends were cut back, 6 bases at V and 4 bases at J, with 16 bases in the middle. The germline CDR1 and CDR2 sequences are MNHNS and SASEGT. The CDR3 has 14 residues. The CDR3: CASRPGVNYYEQYF. The CDR3 DNA follows: TGTGCCAGCAGGCCGGGAGTTAACTATTACGAGCAGTACTTC.

This clonotype was picked up many times. The V gene is TRBV6-2 or TRBV6-3, the J gene TRBJ2-7; 7 nucleotides align to TRBD2. V gave up 4 bases and J gave up 6 bases; unmatched junction bases: 9. This CDR3 comprises 14 residues. Germline assignment: CDR1 MNHEY and CDR2 SVGEGT. The chain's CDR3 is CASSWTRKQTEQYF. The CDR3 nucleotides are TGTGCCAGCAGTTGGACTAGAAAACAGACCGAGCAGTACTTC.

This clonotype showed up just a few times. A much bigger clone sits one base away, suggesting this may be a read error. The chain employs TRBV28 and TRBJ2-7, with unresolved D. The CDR3 runs to 12 residues. Trimming pared 4 bases from V and 3 bases from J, leaving 7 bases between. Germline V gene sequence: CDR1 MDHEN, CDR2 SYDVKM. The CDR3 spells CASSSLHYEQYF. CDR3 DNA: TGTGCCAGCAGTTCCCTACACTACGAGCAGTACTTC.

This clonotype was picked up many times. The V and J genes are TRBV12-3 or TRBV12-4 and TRBJ1-2; D uncertain. This CDR3 has 13 residues. V was trimmed by 1 base and J by 4 bases, leaving 7 bases between them. For the CDR3, the DNA is TGTGCCAGCAGTTTAGGGTTGCCCTATGGCTACACCTTC. Translated, it gives CASSLGLPYGYTF.

This chain uses TRBV7-2 with TRBJ1-6, with TRBD1 as a possible D gene (5 bases). The CDR3 covers 14 residues. The V end was cut by 5 bases, the J end by 10 bases, with 15 bases between. Germline V gene sequence: CDR1 SGHTA, CDR2 FQGNSA. The CDR3 loop reads CASSPSAGPSPLHF. For the CDR3, the DNA is TGTGCCAGCAGCCCCTCCGCGGGGCCATCACCCCTCCACTTT. Combining the CDR3 with reference TRBV7-2 and TRBJ1-6 gives the whole variable domain GAGVSQSPSNKVTEKGKDVELRCDPISGHTALYWYRQSLGQGLEFLIYFQGNSAPDKSGLPSDRFSAERTGGSVSTLTIQRTQQEDSAVYLCASSPSAGPSPLHFGNGTRLTVT.

The rearrangement joins TRBV13 to TRBJ2-5, with a weak D call TRBD1 (6 bases). Per germline, CDR1 PRHDT and CDR2 FYEKMQ (reference sequence). The CDR3 contains 14 residues. Trimming took 5 bases from V and 7 from J, leaving 17 bases between them. The CDR3 nucleotides are TGTGCCAGCAGCCCCCTGACAGGCGGCGGGACCCAGTACTTC. Its protein product is CASSPLTGGGTQYF. Full variable domain (outside the CDR3, taken from reference TRBV13 and TRBJ2-5): AAGVIQSPRHLIKEKRETATLKCYPIPRHDTVYWYQQGPGQDPQFLISFYEKMQSDKGSIPDRFSAQQFSDYHSELNMSSLELGDSALYFCASSPLTGGGTQYFGPGTRLLVL.